Included here is one T cell receptor (beta chain) sequence, with context. Its antigen is undetermined. Autoimmune disease history or systemic immunosuppression was exclusionary. This entry comes from a study of OX40 agonist ivuxolimab in advanced cancers. The overall study: Dose-escalation subjects each had hepatocellular carcinoma, melanoma, renal cell or head and neck cancer.

Clones were read by immunoSEQ multiplex PCR, and TCRdb kept only the in-frame ones, dropping some. The sample contains tens of thousands of clones, roughly 83% of which appear only once. Germline CDR1 reads KGHSH; CDR2 reads LQKENI. V was cut by 3 bases and J by 1 base, with 9 bases left in between. This CDR3 is built from 14 residues. The study, taken as a whole, reports: Compared with CD4+, CD8+ T cells on average had more expanded clones. At 0.1 to 3.0 mg/kg and by week 6, clonal expansion occurred in CD4+ and CD8+ blood T cells.

The clonotype was recovered from an adult with an advanced solid tumor such as melanoma, head and neck, liver or kidney cancer. The specimen was CD4+ or CD8+ T cells sorted from blood, collected in a trial of the OX40 agonist ivuxolimab. The genes are TRBV18 and TRBJ1-1; no firm D call. CDR3 coding DNA: TGTGCCAGCTCACCGTTGGTACAGAACACTGAAGCTTTCTTT. Amino acid sequence: CASSPLVQNTEAFF.